This record looks at one T cell receptor (beta chain) sequence and its context. Its antigen remains unidentified. Sequenced using a NextSeq 550. A Human TCR Profiling Kit was used to prepare UMI-labeled 5' RACE TCRbeta libraries. The same number of PCR cycles was used to prepare all TCRbeta libraries in parallel. In the paper's pipeline: Each TCRbeta library contained between about 2,800 and 20,000 functional CDR3beta clonotypes. UMI extraction and consensus assembly used MIGEC 1.2.9, requiring at least three reads per UMI. MiXCR 3.0.3 was used to extract the in-frame CDR3beta repertoires. Each sample was downsampled to 42,000 randomly selected UMIs before diversity metrics were calculated in VDJtools 1.2.1. Repertoire overlap metrics D, R and F2 were calculated in VDJtools for the top 3,000 clones of each sample pair. TCRdb reprocessed the reads; each CDR3 protein sequence makes one entry, and DNA is unavailable. For this entry, the V and J calls and clone size follow TCRdb and not the study's own pipeline. This sample's table has entries for roughly 9,300 distinct CDR3 sequences. The ten most abundant clones make up roughly 9% of the sample.

CCR7+ PD-1- TIGIT- cells were classified as stem-like memory CD8+ T cells (TSTEM). Density gradient separation was used to isolate peripheral blood mononuclear cells from healthy donor buffy coats. The study enriched total CD8+ T cells through negative magnetic separation using EasySep or MojoSort CD8+ T cell isolation kits. For each subset, total RNA was extracted using an RNeasy Mini Kit from duplicate vials of more than 120,000 sorted CD8+ T cells. The PBMCs were used fresh or after being cryopreserved in fetal bovine serum with 10% DMSO. CD8+ T cell subsets were sorted to purity by fluorescence-activated cell sorting on a FACSAria III. This sample is part of a study of human CD8 memory T cell subsets (dated by TCRdb to about 2020). About the full investigation: To assess clonal relationships, the TCRbeta repertoires of stem-like (TSTEM), progenitor exhausted-like (TPEX) and effector memory CD8+ T cell subsets were compared. TCRbeta repertoires were obtained from six or seven donors, each contributing TSTEM, TPEX and effector memory subsets.

CDR1 is given as PRHDT and CDR2 as FYEKMQ, both from the germline V gene (reference sequence). The CDR3, from cysteine to phenylalanine, totals 12 residues. No DNA is listed. Results and caveats for the whole study, not just this receptor: Normalized Shannon-Wiener diversity was similarly high in TSTEM and TPEX subsets, while effector memory subsets were less diverse by comparison. Chao1 estimates suggested greater repertoire diversity in TSTEM than in TPEX subsets, potentially reflecting a broader range of specificities. Only TCRbeta chains were sequenced, and repertoire comparisons rested on more than five donors tested with paired t-tests and Bonferroni correction. Although both stem-like subsets shared clonotypes with effector memory cells, the overlap between TSTEM and TPEX repertoires was minimal, suggesting distinct antigen spectra for the TSTEM and TPEX subsets.

The receptor was derived from a human donor in good health. The sequenced sample was CD8+ stem-like memory T cells (TSCM and TCM) sorted from PBMCs. The cell subset or site tag for this specimen amounts to: stem-like memory CD8 T cells (TSTEM), CCR7+ PD-1- TIGIT-. The V and J genes are TRBV13 and TRBJ2-2. The CDR3 loop reads CASSLDFGELFF.